This T cell receptor beta chain originates from a study of OX40 agonist ivuxolimab in advanced cancers. Systemic immunosuppression or autoimmune disease history was grounds to exclude patients. Sampled blood was obtained at baseline, cycle 4 day 1, and cycle 7 day 1. Only in-frame clones appear in the TCRdb table, and some are missing; sequencing was by immunoSEQ multiplex PCR. The repertoire has nearly 70,000 clones, more than 75% of them found once; the top ten carry 5% to 6.5%. The receptor comes from an adult with an advanced solid tumor such as melanoma, head and neck, liver or kidney cancer. The material was CD4+ or CD8+ T cells sorted from blood, obtained in a trial of the OX40 agonist ivuxolimab.

The CDR3 region has the DNA TGTGCCAGCAGCGCGGGATATAGGGAGCAGTTCTTC. Residues: CASSAGYREQFF. The rearrangement links TRBV7-2 to TRBJ2-1; TRBD2 is a possible D gene (6 bases). Per the germline V gene, CDR1 is SGHTA and CDR2 is FQGNSA. Trimming removed 5 bases at V and 10 bases at J, with 12 bases between. The CDR3 covers 12 residues.